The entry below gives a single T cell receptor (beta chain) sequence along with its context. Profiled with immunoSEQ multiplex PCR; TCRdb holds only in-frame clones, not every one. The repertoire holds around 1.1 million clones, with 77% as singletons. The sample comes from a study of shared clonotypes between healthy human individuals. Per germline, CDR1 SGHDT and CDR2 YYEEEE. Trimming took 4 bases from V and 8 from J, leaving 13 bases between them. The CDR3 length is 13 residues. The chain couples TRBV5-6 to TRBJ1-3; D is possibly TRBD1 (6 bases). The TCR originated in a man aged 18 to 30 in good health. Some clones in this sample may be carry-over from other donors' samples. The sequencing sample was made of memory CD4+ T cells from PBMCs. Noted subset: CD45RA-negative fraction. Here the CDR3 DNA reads TGTGCCAGCAGCATGGACAGTTCATACACCATATATTTT. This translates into CASSMDSSYTIYF. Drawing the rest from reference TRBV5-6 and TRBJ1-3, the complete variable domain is DAGVTQSPTHLIKTRGQQVTLRCSPKSGHDTVSWYQQALGQGPQFIFQYYEEEERQRGNFPDRFSGHQFPNYSSELNVNALLLGDSALYLCASSMDSSYTIYFGEGSWLTVV.